The TCR beta chain described here comes from a study of post-analysis software for immune sequencing data. This clonotype was seen a few times. Its antigen is unidentified. The CDR3 has 15 residues. Trimming cost V 10 bases and J 8 bases, with 21 bases left between them. Germline lookup yields CDR1 MNHNS and CDR2 SASEGT. Findings and limits, study-wide: Patients showed TRBV5-6, TRBV5-1 and TRBV20-1 among roughly five TRBV segments more frequent than in controls.

Unique molecular identifiers tagged the TCR beta cDNA libraries. TCRdb used MiXCR to reprocess the PCR reads, holding one entry per CDR3 protein. The sample yields some 890,000 distinct CDR3 sequences, about 57% seen once. The specimen sequenced was blood. This clonotype was obtained from a girl aged 10 to 17 with multiple sclerosis. The J gene is TRBJ1-6, the V gene TRBV6-1; D gene uncertain. The DNA of the CDR3 is TGTGCCACCAAGACACCCAACCGTTTCGATTCACCCCTCCACTTT. This codes for CATKTPNRFDSPLHF.